This passage covers 6 T cell receptor beta chains from one sample sequenced in a study of T cell responses to AZD1222 COVID-19 vaccine. Data came from immunoSEQ multiplex PCR; TCRdb stores just in-frame clones and leaves some out. The repertoire has 180,000 or so clones, 94% of them found once; the top ten carry about 0.6%. Here the sequenced sample was peripheral blood, taken on day 0 of AZD1222 vaccination. The receptors derive from an adult in good health.

V and J are TRBV29-1 and TRBJ2-7; D might be TRBD2 (6 bases). The CDR3 extends over 13 amino acids. CDR1 is SQVTM, CDR2 ANQGSEA, per germline. Trimming took off 6 bases at V and 4 bases at J, with 16 bases between the two ends. This CDR3 is CSVFSGMGYEQYF. DNA for the CDR3: TGCAGCGTCTTTAGCGGAATGGGGTACGAGCAGTACTTC.

The chain uses TRBV9 and TRBJ1-1; no clear D. Trimming pared 5 bases from V and 11 bases from J, leaving 22 bases between. CDR1 is SGDLS and CDR2 is YYNGEE in the germline V gene. The CDR3 is made up of 14 amino acids. CDR3 nucleotide sequence: TGTGCCAGCAGACAACCCATAGAGGGATCCGGTGCTTTCTTT. It specifies CASRQPIEGSGAFF.

The chain has TRBV28 and TRBJ1-1; 11 bases line up with TRBD1. The J segment lost 4 bases and the V segment lost 5 bases, leaving 6 bases of the junction unmatched. CDR1 is MDHEN, CDR2 SYDVKM, per germline. The CDR3 length is 15 residues. CDR3 bases: TGTGCCAGCAGTCCTTGGACAGGGGGCAGCACTGAAGCTTTCTTT. It codes for CASSPWTGGSTEAFF.

The V and J genes are TRBV19 and TRBJ1-6, with 8 bases matching TRBD1. V gave up 5 bases and J gave up 6 bases; unmatched junction bases: 6. The CDR3 spans 15 residues. From germline, CDR1 is LNHDA and CDR2 SQIVND (reference sequence). In DNA form, the CDR3 reads TGTGCCAGTAGTGTTGGGGACAGGAGTAATTCACCCCTCCACTTT. It specifies CASSVGDRSNSPLHF.

The rearrangement joins TRBV9 to TRBJ1-3; D is undetermined. Germline CDR1 and CDR2: SGDLS and YYNGEE. The V end was cut by 4 bases, the J end by 0 bases, with 17 bases between. The CDR3 has 17 amino acids. The CDR3 DNA reads as TGTGCCAGCAGCCGGGGTGGGGTCCGGCACTCTGGAAACACCATATATTTT. Translation: CASSRGGVRHSGNTIYF. The variable domain in full, completed from reference TRBV9 and TRBJ1-3, reads DSGVTQTPKHLITATGQRVTLRCSPRSGDLSVYWYQQSLDQGLQFLIQYYNGEERAKGNILERFSAQQFPDLHSELNLSSLELGDSALYFCASSRGGVRHSGNTIYFGEGSWLTVV.

The chain joins TRBV7-2 to TRBJ1-1; 12 bases align to TRBD1. Trimming at V came to 4 bases and at J to 11 bases, leaving 5 bases not matched to a gene. The CDR3 sequence is 13 residues long. In germline, CDR1 is SGHTA, CDR2 FQGNSA. DNA of the CDR3: TGTGCCAGCAGCTCCAGGGACAGGGGGCGTGCTTTCTTT. Translation gives CASSSRDRGRAFF.